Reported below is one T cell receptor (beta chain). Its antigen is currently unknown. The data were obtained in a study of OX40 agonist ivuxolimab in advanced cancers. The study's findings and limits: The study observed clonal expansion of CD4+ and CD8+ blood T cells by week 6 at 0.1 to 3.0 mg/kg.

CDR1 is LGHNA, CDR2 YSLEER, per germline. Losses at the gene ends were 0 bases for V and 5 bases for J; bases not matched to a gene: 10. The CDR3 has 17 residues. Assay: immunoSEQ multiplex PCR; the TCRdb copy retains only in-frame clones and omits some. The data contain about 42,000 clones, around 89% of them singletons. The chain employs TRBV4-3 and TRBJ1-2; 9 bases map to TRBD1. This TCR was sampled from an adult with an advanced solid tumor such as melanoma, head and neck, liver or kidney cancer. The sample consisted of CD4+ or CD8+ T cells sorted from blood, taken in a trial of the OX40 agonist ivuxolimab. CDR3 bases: TGCGCCAGCAGCCAAGATTTGGGGACAGGGAATCCGTATGGCTACACCTTC. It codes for CASSQDLGTGNPYGYTF.